The 27 T cell receptor beta chains below all came from one sample that was sequenced in a study of T cells in Graves' hyperthyroidism and ophthalmopathy. Researchers took RNA transcripts and amplified the TCR beta CDR3 regions from them. In the first-round RT-PCR of the TCR CDR3, the HTBI primer set was used. MiXCR was run by TCRdb on the multiplex PCR reads, yielding one entry per CDR3 protein. The data hold roughly 700,000 distinct CDR3 sequences, with 30% to 40% observed a single time. The specimen was blood. Every receptor here comes from a woman between 35 and 50 years old with Graves' hyperthyroidism.

The count of this clonotype is one. A much larger clone differs from this one at a single base, so this may be a read error. The chain recombines TRBV5-1 with TRBJ1-2; D possibly corresponds to TRBD1 (6 bases). The CDR3 extends over 13 amino acids. V dropped 4 bases and J dropped 10 bases, with 17 bases sitting between them. Germline V lookup: CDR1 SGHRS, CDR2 YFSETQ. The CDR3: CASSPSDSHDYTF. The CDR3 bases are TGCGCCAGCAGCCCATCGGACAGCCATGACTACACCTTC.

The chain is built from TRBV14 and TRBJ1-5; TRBD1 is a possible D gene (5 bases). V was trimmed by 9 bases and J by 4 bases, leaving 16 bases between them. CDR3 length: 14 residues. The germline gives CDR1 SGHDN, CDR2 FVKESK. In nucleotides, the CDR3 is TGTGCCAGTAGTAGCCGACAGACAAATCAGCCCCAGCATTTT. As protein: CASSSRQTNQPQHF.

This clonotype was observed a few times. The CDR3 DNA reads TGCGCCAGCAGTATAAACAGGGGCTCTGGGTCCTACGAGCAGTACTTC. This sequence encodes CASSINRGSGSYEQYF. J is TRBJ2-7 and V is TRBV5-1; TRBD1 matches 7 bases. Germline assignment: CDR1 SGHRS and CDR2 YFSETQ. Unmatched junction bases numbered 12, after V lost 5 bases and J lost 1 base. This CDR3 contains 16 residues.

The chain uses TRBV18 and TRBJ2-7, with D possibly being TRBD2 (6 bases). Germline CDR1 is KGHSH and CDR2 is LQKENI. V shed 3 bases and J shed 2 bases, with 23 bases lying between them. The CDR3 extends over 18 amino acids. CDR3 region: CASSPGEVAESGPYEQYF. DNA for the CDR3: TGTGCCAGCTCACCGGGGGAGGTAGCGGAGAGTGGGCCCTACGAGCAGTACTTC.

As concerns this clonotype: One base away lies a much larger clone, so this may be a sequencing read error. The chain employs TRBV4-3 and TRBJ2-7; perhaps TRBD1 as D (6 bases). The germline V gene has CDR1 LGHNA and CDR2 YSLEER. The CDR3 loop spans 15 amino acids. V lost 4 bases and J lost 3, with 16 bases in between. CDR3 bases: TGCGCCAGCAGCCGGAGCGGACAGAACCACTACGAGCAGTACTTC. It encodes CASSRSGQNHYEQYF.

In this sample, this clonotype turned up many times. The rearrangement joins TRBV10-3 to TRBJ2-6, with 8 bases matching TRBD2. The CDR3 totals 18 residues. Unmatched junction bases numbered 4, after V lost 0 bases and J lost 0 bases. CDR1 and CDR2 (germline): ENHRY, SYGVKD. CDR3 amino acids: CAISESRGAPSGANVLTF. In nucleotides, the CDR3 is TGTGCCATCAGTGAGTCGCGGGGGGCCCCCTCTGGGGCCAACGTCCTGACTTTC.

Notes on this clonotype: A junction end diverges from the germline sequence, so it may reflect a read error. This chain uses TRBV12-3 or TRBV12-4 with TRBJ1-6; a weak D match, TRBD1 (6 bases). This CDR3 region has 13 residues. The CDR3 DNA follows: TGTGCCAGCATAGGGGGATATAGTTCACCCCTCCACTTT. This translates into CASIGGYSSPLHF.

The CDR3 region has the DNA TGTGCCAGCAGCCAAGTCGGGACAGGAACTAACTATGGCTACACCTTC. Translated: CASSQVGTGTNYGYTF. The rearrangement joins TRBV7-9 to TRBJ1-2, with 8 bases fitting TRBD1. The CDR3 covers 16 residues. Trimming took 5 bases from V and 0 from J; bases not matched to a gene: 8. Germline values: CDR1 SEHNR, CDR2 FQNEAQ (reference sequence).

V usage is TRBV10-2 and J usage is TRBJ2-7; maybe TRBD1 (7 bases). The V and J ends lost 7 bases and 7 bases respectively, with 14 bases between them. The germline gives CDR1 WSHSY, CDR2 SAAADI. This CDR3 region has 12 residues. The DNA for the CDR3 is TGCGCCAGCACGGCAGGGGGGCAGGAGCAGTACTTC. Amino acid sequence: CASTAGGQEQYF.

This clonotype showed up just a few times. This chain links TRBV6-5 with TRBJ1-2; D call uncertain. CDR1 is MNHEY and CDR2 is SVGAGI in the germline V gene. V was pared by 6 bases and J by 4 bases, with 15 bases between. The CDR3 runs 14 residues. The CDR3 nucleotides read TGTGCCAGCAGCCTGAATCCTCAAACCTATGGCTACACCTTC. This gives the protein CASSLNPQTYGYTF.

In this sample, this clonotype turned up many times. J is TRBJ2-5 and V is TRBV6-2 or TRBV6-3; 9 nucleotides line up with TRBD1. V dropped 6 bases and J dropped 5; count of bases not matched to a gene: 10. CDR3 length: 15 amino acids. Germline V gene sequence: CDR1 MNHEY, CDR2 SVGEGT. This chain's CDR3 is CASSRRTGEGETQYF. The CDR3, as DNA: TGTGCCAGCAGCCGAAGGACAGGGGAAGGGGAGACCCAGTACTTC.

Turning to this clonotype: A much bigger clone sits one base away, suggesting this may be a read error. The V and J genes are TRBV7-8 and TRBJ2-7; 8 nucleotides align to TRBD2. The CDR3 sequence is 16 residues long. Germline values: CDR1 SGHVS, CDR2 FQNEAQ. V gave up 1 base and J gave up 2 bases; unmatched junction bases: 7. The CDR3 DNA reads as TGTGCCAGCAGCTTAGTCGCCGGACTAGCTGCCTACGAGCAGTACTTC. Translation: CASSLVAGLAAYEQYF.

In this sample, this clonotype turned up a few times. The V and J genes are TRBV12-3 or TRBV12-4 and TRBJ2-7, with 7 positions matching TRBD2. V was clipped by 6 bases and J by 0 bases; unmatched bases: 5. The CDR3 is made up of 14 amino acids. CDR3 protein: CASRGEGRSYEQYF. The CDR3 DNA sequence: TGTGCCAGCAGAGGGGAGGGGCGCTCCTACGAGCAGTACTTC.

Details on this clonotype: One end of the junction does not line up with germline, which may come from a read error. The chain combines TRBV4-3 with TRBJ1-1; D gene uncertain. The CDR3 consists of 15 residues. In germline, CDR1 is LGHNA, CDR2 YSLEER. The CDR3 DNA follows: TGCGCCGGCAGCCAAGGGTTGGGCGTCGGCACTGAAGCTTTCTTT. This translates into CAGSQGLGVGTEAFF.

This clonotype was picked up a small number of times. The J gene is TRBJ1-5, the V gene TRBV19; D might be TRBD1 (6 bases). The V end lost 0 bases, the J end lost 7 bases, and 10 bases lay between the germline ends. Germline assignment: CDR1 LNHDA and CDR2 SQIVND (reference sequence). The CDR3 length is 14 residues. In DNA, the CDR3 is TGTGCCAGTAGTATAGATCCGACAGGCCAGCCCCAGCATTTT. This codes for CASSIDPTGQPQHF. The full variable domain, in which reference TRBV19 and TRBJ1-5 provide the parts outside the CDR3, is DGGITQSPKYLFRKEGQNVTLSCEQNLNHDAMYWYRQDPGQGLRLIYYSQIVNDFQKGDIAEGYSVSREKKESFPLTVTSAQKNPTAFYLCASSIDPTGQPQHFGDGTRLSIL.

In its sample, this clonotype was seen many times. J is TRBJ1-2 and V is TRBV10-3, with a possible D match to TRBD1 (5 bases). The germline V and J ends were trimmed by 8 bases and 1 base, with 20 bases remaining between them. The CDR3 is 16 residues long. The germline gives CDR1 ENHRY, CDR2 SYGVKD. DNA of the CDR3: TGTGCCATCGGCGGGCAGGACATCCCCGTTAACTATGGCTACACCTTC. Its translation: CAIGGQDIPVNYGYTF.

This rearrangement joins TRBV12-3 or TRBV12-4 to TRBJ1-2; D possibly corresponds to TRBD1 (6 bases). V was cut by 7 bases and J by 2 bases, with 11 bases left in between. This CDR3 spans 13 amino acids. CDR3 DNA sequence: TGTGCCAGCAAATCAGGGGCAAACTATGGCTACACCTTC. Translating gives CASKSGANYGYTF.

This clonotype was seen only a few times. This CDR3 is CASRIEAGPYEQYF. As DNA, the CDR3 is TGCGCCAGCAGGATCGAGGCGGGGCCCTACGAGCAGTACTTC. V is TRBV5-1 and J is TRBJ2-7; a possible D gene is TRBD2 (6 bases). This CDR3 spans 14 amino acids. Trimming left V 5 bases short and J 2 bases short, with 14 bases between. CDR1 is SGHRS and CDR2 is YFSETQ in the germline V gene.

This clonotype came up many times. The CDR3 protein is CASSPNGQEQYF. The DNA of the CDR3 is TGTGCCAGCAGCCCCAACGGACAGGAGCAGTACTTC. The chain combines TRBV7-2 with TRBJ2-7, with a tentative D call TRBD1 (6 bases). The CDR3 runs 12 residues. V was clipped by 5 bases and J by 7 bases, with 12 bases between them. The germline gives CDR1 SGHTA, CDR2 FQGNSA.

This clonotype was counted ten times or more. V is TRBV5-1 and J is TRBJ1-1; a weak D match, TRBD1 (5 bases). The ends were cut back, 0 bases at V and 3 bases at J, with 15 bases in the middle. The CDR3 spans 16 residues. Germline loops: CDR1 SGHRS, CDR2 YFSETQ. This CDR3 reads CASSLATGRGDTEAFF. In nucleotides, the CDR3 is TGCGCCAGCAGCTTGGCCACCGGGCGGGGGGACACTGAAGCTTTCTTT.

This clonotype was seen many times. The gene calls are TRBV10-3 and TRBJ2-7, with 9 bases lining up with TRBD1. The CDR3 is 15 residues long. CDR1 and CDR2 from the germline V gene are ENHRY and SYGVKD. V gave up 6 bases and J gave up 5 bases; unmatched junction bases: 11. The CDR3 is CAISDTRDRAHEQYF. The CDR3 region has the DNA TGTGCCATCAGCGATACCCGGGACAGGGCCCACGAGCAGTACTTC.

The sample holds many counts of this clonotype. The V gene is TRBV7-2, the J gene TRBJ2-7, with TRBD2 as a possible D gene (5 bases). Germline V gene sequence: CDR1 SGHTA, CDR2 FQGNSA. CDR3 size: 17 residues. V was clipped by 5 bases and J by 0 bases, with 20 bases between them. Here the CDR3 reads CASSPSLSGALSYEQYF. The DNA of the CDR3 is TGTGCCAGCAGCCCCTCGCTAAGCGGAGCCCTCTCCTACGAGCAGTACTTC.

This rearrangement joins TRBV6-2 or TRBV6-3 to TRBJ2-7; no clear D. V dropped 4 bases and J dropped 2 bases, with 9 bases sitting between them. The CDR3 has 13 residues. Germline assignment: CDR1 MNHEY and CDR2 SVGEGT. The CDR3 loop reads CASSSLVTYEQYF. CDR3 nucleotides: TGTGCCAGCAGTTCTCTAGTAACCTACGAGCAGTACTTC.

This chain links TRBV7-2 with TRBJ2-7; 11 nucleotides agree with TRBD2. The V gene end was trimmed by 5 bases and the J gene end by 3 bases; junction bases not matched to a gene: 6. Germline assignment: CDR1 SGHTA and CDR2 FQGNSA. The CDR3 is made up of 15 amino acids. CDR3: CASSQGTSGFYEQYF. DNA of the CDR3: TGTGCCAGCAGCCAAGGGACTAGCGGATTCTACGAGCAGTACTTC.

Details on this clonotype: Given a much more abundant clone one base away, this may be a read error. The chain couples TRBV7-2 to TRBJ1-2, with D possibly TRBD1 on 6 matching bases. Germline CDR1 and CDR2: SGHTA and FQGNSA. The CDR3 length is 13 residues. The CDR3: CAGSLQGLYGYTF. The CDR3, as DNA: TGTGCCGGCAGCTTACAGGGCCTATATGGCTACACCTTC.

The chain uses TRBV7-9 and TRBJ2-2; 7 nucleotides align to TRBD2. The CDR3 runs 15 residues. The germline gives CDR1 SEHNR, CDR2 FQNEAQ (reference sequence). The junction had 3 bases not matched to a gene; V was cut back by 2 bases and J by 3 bases. The CDR3 region is CASSLRGVHTGELFF. As DNA, the CDR3 is TGTGCCAGCAGCTTACGGGGGGTACACACCGGGGAGCTGTTTTTT.

As concerns this clonotype: Possible read error: a much larger clone is one base away. The chain is built from TRBV9 and TRBJ2-7; D is uncertain. The germline V gene has CDR1 SGDLS and CDR2 YYNGEE. CDR3 size: 14 residues. CDR3: CASSVGVGYYEQHF. CDR3 nucleotides: TGTGCCAGCAGCGTAGGGGTAGGGTACTACGAGCAGCACTTC.